This TCR beta chain was identified in a study of identical twins. General study results and limits: Interpretation of the results relied on cross-sectional statistical analysis and not on following the same donors. For zero-insertion analyses, partial confounding could come from invariant MAIT and iNKT cells.

One entry per CDR3 protein, called by TCRdb with MiXCR from the 5' RACE reads. The sample includes 400,000 to 500,000 distinct CDR3 sequences, under 20% seen only once; the top ten take around 12%. Germline V gene sequence: CDR1 MNHEY, CDR2 SVGAGI. The CDR3 extends over 14 amino acids. Trimming took 8 bases from V and 3 from J, leaving 13 bases between them. The donors were all healthy and Caucasian. This clonotype was counted only a few times. Its target is not known. Source material: naive T cells sorted from blood. The chain combines TRBV6-5 with TRBJ2-2; no clear D. The receptor was derived from a man over 45 in good health. Here the CDR3 DNA reads TGTGCCAGCGATACTGGAGTACACACCGGGGAGCTGTTTTTT. Translated: CASDTGVHTGELFF.